Following are 18 T cell receptor beta chains from one sample sequenced in a study of CD8+CD57+ T cells in acquired aplastic anemia. Antigens of these TCRs are unknown. Those patients picked for sequencing had displayed CD8+CD57+ cell expansion on flow cytometry. Using genomic DNA as the template, TCR beta VDJ and CDR3 profiling was carried out. MiXCR was run by TCRdb on the reads, yielding one entry per CDR3 protein. In the table there are roughly 17,000 distinct CDR3 sequences, about 40% of which are singletons. Study-level findings and limits: Reduced diversity was recorded for CD8+CD57+ cells relative to total CD4+ and CD8+ pools in patients.

Sequencing input: CD8+CD57+ T cells sorted from PBMCs. The subset was: bead-enriched CD8+CD57+ effector memory T cells from SAA patients. These receptors were collected from a human donor with aplastic anemia.

This clonotype came up many times. V and J are TRBV7-9 and TRBJ1-5; no reliable D call. Germline V gene lookup returns CDR1 SEHNR and CDR2 FQNEAQ (reference sequence). The germline V and J ends were trimmed by 5 bases and 4 bases, with 9 bases remaining between them. The CDR3 extends over 13 amino acids. CDR3 sequence: CASSALGNQPQHF. CDR3 in DNA: TGTGCCAGCAGCGCCCTTGGTAATCAGCCCCAGCATTTT.

This clonotype was detected a few times. This chain joins TRBV27 and TRBJ2-2; D is perhaps TRBD1 (5 bases). The CDR3 totals 13 residues. From germline, CDR1 is MNHEY and CDR2 SMNVEV (reference sequence). Trimming left V 2 bases short and J 5 bases short, with 6 bases between. The CDR3 loop is CASSLGATGELFF. The DNA for the CDR3 is TGTGCCAGCAGTTTAGGGGCTACCGGGGAGCTGTTTTTT.

Concerning this clonotype itself: An end of the junction does not agree with germline; a read error may underlie this. The chain carries TRBV11-1 and TRBJ2-1; 9 bases align to TRBD1. This CDR3 spans 15 amino acids. Germline assignment: CDR1 SGHAT and CDR2 FQDESV (reference sequence). This chain's CDR3 is CASSDQDRGFNEQFF. In DNA form, the CDR3 reads TGTGCCAGCAGCGACCAGGACAGGGGTTTCAATGAGCAGTTCTTT.

This clonotype has a count of ten or more. V and J are TRBV9 and TRBJ2-7, with no clear D. The CDR3 spans 14 residues. The V gene lost 0 bases and the J gene lost 0 bases, with 7 bases spanning the gap. CDR1 is SGDLS and CDR2 is YYNGEE in the germline V gene. CDR3 in DNA: TGTGCCAGCAGCGTAGGGTATCACTCCTACGAGCAGTACTTC. Amino acids: CASSVGYHSYEQYF.

On this clonotype: Its ends do not fully match the called genes, so a read error is possible. The V and J genes are TRBV24-1 and TRBJ2-5; 8 bases match TRBD1. CDR3 length equals 16 residues. CDR1 and CDR2 from the germline V gene are KGHDR and SFDVKD. CDR3: CATSSSQGAARETRYF. CDR3 coding DNA: TGTGCCACCAGTTCGTCGCAGGGGGCCGCGAGAGAGACCCGGTACTTC.

This clonotype was counted ten times or more. V is TRBV10-3 and J is TRBJ2-7; 13 nucleotides agree with TRBD2. Germline loops: CDR1 ENHRY, CDR2 SYGVKD. With 6 bases clipped from V and 4 bases from J, the junction kept 6 bases outside the gene matches. The CDR3 loop spans 15 amino acids. This chain's CDR3 is CAISAGLAGHYEQYF. Here the CDR3 DNA reads TGTGCCATCAGCGCGGGACTAGCGGGGCATTACGAGCAGTACTTC.

The chain joins TRBV4-1 to TRBJ1-5, with 11 nucleotides matching TRBD1. From germline, CDR1 is MGHRA and CDR2 YSYEKL. This CDR3 spans 16 amino acids. Trimming cost V 4 bases and J 1 base; bases outside gene matches: 3. CDR3: CASSLGTGGSNQPQHF. DNA of the CDR3: TGCGCCAGCAGCCTAGGGACAGGGGGAAGCAATCAGCCCCAGCATTTT.

The chain employs TRBV15 and TRBJ2-1; D remains ambiguous. Looked up from germline, CDR1 is LNHNV and CDR2 is YYDKDF (reference sequence). Trimming took 7 bases from V and 5 from J, leaving 0 bases between them. CDR3 size: 9 residues. CDR3 DNA: TGTGCCACCAACAATGAGCAGTTCTTC. This translates into CATNNEQFF.

This chain links TRBV6-1 with TRBJ2-1; the match to TRBD2 covers 13 bases. The trim removed 7 bases at V and 7 bases at J, leaving 10 bases unmatched. The germline gives CDR1 MNHNS, CDR2 SASEGT. The length of the CDR3 is 16 residues. CDR3 region: CASTTGLAGVENEQFF. CDR3 sequence (DNA): TGTGCCAGCACCACTGGACTAGCGGGAGTTGAAAATGAGCAGTTCTTC.

The chain couples TRBV15 to TRBJ1-1; TRBD1 matches 12 bases. Germline V CDR1 and CDR2: LNHNV, YYDKDF (reference sequence). The trim removed 2 bases at V and 0 bases at J, leaving 10 bases unmatched. The length of the CDR3 is 19 residues. The CDR3 DNA follows: TGTGCCACCAGCAGACCATTTCCGGGACAGGGGGCCATGAACACTGAAGCTTTCTTT. Its translation: CATSRPFPGQGAMNTEAFF.

This clonotype was detected only a few times. The chain links TRBV4-1 to TRBJ2-3; TRBD1 or TRBD2 may be the D gene (7 bases each). From germline, CDR1 is MGHRA and CDR2 YSYEKL. The CDR3 runs 14 residues. V shed 6 bases and J shed 6 bases, with 16 bases lying between them. This CDR3 is CASRRGTVGDTQYF. The DNA of the CDR3 is TGCGCCAGCAGGCGGGGGACAGTCGGGGATACGCAGTATTTT.

V usage is TRBV9 and J usage is TRBJ2-1; no clear D. This CDR3 has 13 amino acids. Germline CDR1 is SGDLS and CDR2 is YYNGEE. V lost 2 bases, J lost 9 bases, and 12 bases lay in between. This CDR3 is CASSVRAPGEQFF. In DNA form, the CDR3 reads TGTGCCAGCAGCGTCCGGGCCCCGGGTGAGCAGTTCTTC.

The CDR3: CASSSPRTSGGLINEQFF. The CDR3 bases are TGTGCCAGCAGCTCCCCGAGGACTAGCGGGGGGCTTATCAATGAGCAGTTCTTC. J is TRBJ2-1 and V is TRBV7-1; 14 positions match TRBD2. TRBV7-1 is sorted into the ORF group, with uncertain function. The J segment lost 6 bases and the V segment lost 3 bases, leaving 10 bases of the junction unmatched. This CDR3 region has 18 residues.

This clonotype was detected ten times or more. This rearrangement joins TRBV7-3 to TRBJ2-7; 9 bases fit TRBD2. V shed 2 bases and J 5 bases; nucleotides not matched to a gene: 7. This CDR3 region has 15 residues. CDR1 is SGHTA, CDR2 FQGTGA, per germline. CDR3 sequence reads: CASSLRGGGADEQYF. In DNA form, the CDR3 reads TGTGCCAGCAGCTTACGAGGCGGGGGGGCCGACGAGCAGTACTTC.

Points on this clonotype: A much larger clone lies one base from this, so it may be a read error. Since no conserved phenylalanine or tryptophan closes the CDR3, a read error is the likely cause. The gene calls are TRBV6-4 and TRBJ2-3; the match to TRBD2 covers 12 bases. This CDR3 spans 15 amino acids. V was pared by 7 bases and J by 5 bases, with 7 bases of the junction left unmatched. Germline loops: CDR1 MRHNA, CDR2 SNTAGT. CDR3 in amino acids: CASTSGGARGDTQYV. The CDR3 DNA is TGTGCCAGCACTAGCGGGGGGGCCCGGGGAGATACGCAGTATGTT.

This clonotype was counted at least ten times. The V and J genes are TRBV5-1 and TRBJ1-4; the match to TRBD1 covers 7 bases. With 0 bases clipped from V and 7 bases from J, the junction kept 9 bases outside the gene matches. The CDR3 totals 16 residues. CDR1 SGHRS and CDR2 YFSETQ come from the germline V gene. The CDR3 loop is CASSLATGFFPEKLFF. The CDR3 nucleotides read TGCGCCAGCAGCTTGGCGACAGGGTTCTTTCCTGAAAAACTGTTTTTT.

This rearrangement joins TRBV19 to TRBJ1-1; D possibly corresponds to TRBD1 (5 bases). Germline V gene data show CDR1 as LNHDA and CDR2 as SQIVND (reference sequence). V shed 2 bases and J shed 0 bases, with 7 bases lying between them. CDR3 length: 14 residues. This chain's CDR3 is CASSIRGMNTEAFF. CDR3 nucleotides: TGTGCCAGTAGTATAAGGGGAATGAACACTGAAGCTTTCTTT.

The sample holds many counts of this clonotype. V usage is TRBV2 and J usage is TRBJ2-7; D is unresolved. Germline CDR1 SNHLY, CDR2 FYNNEI. The CDR3 sequence is 14 residues long. With 6 bases removed from V and 0 bases from J, the gap between germline ends came to 12 bases. CDR3 amino acids: CASRGFQDSYEQYF. Here the CDR3 DNA reads TGTGCCAGCAGGGGGTTCCAGGACTCCTACGAGCAGTACTTC.